This TCR beta chain came from a study of shared clonotypes between healthy human individuals. Study observations and caveats: Sample collection involved blood only; tissue repertoires are likely different.

As regards this clone: Its antigen is not known.

Assay execution took place at the deep level. Several immunoSEQ 96-well plates shared each subset's DNA, each plate a replicate. Ten immunoSEQ deep assay plates were used by the authors to sequence unsorted PBMC DNA. TCRdb keeps only in-frame clones here, not all; method: immunoSEQ multiplex PCR. The repertoire consists of about 560,000 clones, with around 80% occurring once and the leading ten covering about 12%. CDR3 length: 16 residues. The V gene lost 5 bases and the J gene lost 1 base, with 16 bases spanning the gap. This TCR derives from a woman aged 40-49 years in good health. Some clones in this sample may be carry-over from other donors' samples. V usage is TRBV5-3 and J usage is TRBJ1-5, with a possible D match to TRBD1 (6 bases). TRBV5-3 is an open reading frame whose function is uncertain. Sequenced material: PBMCs. The CDR3 bases are TGTGCCAGAAGGGGGGCTTTCGCTGGGAGCAATCAGCCCCAGCATTTT. Residues: CARRGAFAGSNQPQHF.